These 2 T cell receptor beta chains came from one sample sequenced in a study of technical replicates of blood from several donors. The data were produced by immunoSEQ multiplex PCR, yet TCRdb's version contains in-frame clones alone and is incomplete. The sample has approximately 89,000 clones, roughly 94% seen once. The sample consisted of T cells isolated from PBMCs. These receptors originate from a human donor in good health.

In DNA, the CDR3 is TGCAGCGTTGAACGGGACAGGGGGTCCACCGGGGAGCTGTTTTTT. It translates to CSVERDRGSTGELFF. This chain uses TRBV29-1 with TRBJ2-2, with 11 bases aligning to TRBD1. This CDR3 is 15 amino acids long. Germline loops: CDR1 SQVTM, CDR2 ANQGSEA. Trimming cost V 2 bases and J 4 bases; bases outside gene matches: 3.

The chain couples TRBV4-3 to TRBJ1-1, with a weak D call TRBD1 (6 bases). In germline, CDR1 is LGHNA, CDR2 YSLEER. The CDR3 runs to 13 residues. The V and J ends lost 0 bases and 8 bases respectively, with 10 bases between them. DNA for the CDR3: TGCGCCAGCAGCCAAGACCCGGACAGAGAAGCTTTCTTT. It is translated as CASSQDPDREAFF.